The 9 T cell receptor beta chains reported below all come from one sample, sequenced in a study of T cells after yellow fever vaccination. TCRdb recomputed calls from the 5' RACE reads with MiXCR, one row per CDR3 protein. The sample contains 500,000 to 550,000 distinct CDR3 sequences, about a fifth of which appear only once. The source was PBMCs, collected roughly 23 days after the first yellow fever vaccination. These receptors came from a man younger than 30 who received the YFV17D yellow fever vaccine.

The CDR3 reads CASSTSGGRDQPQHF. CDR3 sequence (DNA): TGTGCCAGCAGTACCTCGGGGGGCCGCGATCAGCCCCAGCATTTT. This rearrangement joins TRBV6-5 to TRBJ1-5; D is perhaps TRBD1 (6 bases). Looked up from germline, CDR1 is MNHEY and CDR2 is SVGAGI. The germline V and J ends were trimmed by 5 bases and 5 bases, with 16 bases remaining between them. The CDR3 is 15 amino acids.

The V and J genes are TRBV20-1 and TRBJ2-1; D remains ambiguous. CDR1 is DFQATT and CDR2 is SNEGSKA in the germline V gene (reference sequence). V lost 7 bases and J lost 0, with 10 bases in between. There are 13 residues in the CDR3. The CDR3 bases are TGCAGTGTAATAGCCAACTCCTACAATGAGCAGTTCTTC. Amino acids: CSVIANSYNEQFF.

The sample holds a few counts of this clonotype. This rearrangement joins TRBV13 to TRBJ2-1, with a possible D match to TRBD2 (6 bases). The germline V gene encodes CDR1 PRHDT and CDR2 FYEKMQ (reference sequence). The CDR3 sequence is 16 residues long. Trimming stripped 5 bases from V and 6 bases from J, with 20 bases between. Here the CDR3 DNA reads TGTGCCAGCAGCGCCCCCGAAGGCGGGGCGGCCAATGAGCAGTTCTTC. This sequence encodes CASSAPEGGAANEQFF.

The rearrangement joins TRBV14 to TRBJ2-1; 10 bases are shared with TRBD1. Losses at the gene ends were 6 bases for V and 14 bases for J; bases not matched to a gene: 7. The CDR3 length is 12 residues. From germline, CDR1 is SGHDN and CDR2 FVKESK. The CDR3 here is CASRKLGTGEFF. In DNA form, the CDR3 reads TGTGCCAGCAGGAAACTTGGGACAGGGGAGTTCTTC.

V and J are TRBV6-2 or TRBV6-3 and TRBJ2-7, with 9 bases aligning to TRBD1. J was trimmed by 1 base and V by 0 bases; bases with no gene match: 4. Per the germline V gene, CDR1 is MNHEY and CDR2 is SVGEGT. The CDR3 extends over 16 amino acids. The CDR3 bases are TGTGCCAGCAGTTACTCGCTCGGGACAGGGTCCTACGAGCAGTACTTC. This sequence encodes CASSYSLGTGSYEQYF.

This clonotype was detected a few times. V and J are TRBV20-1 and TRBJ2-7; 8 bases fit TRBD1. CDR1 and CDR2 from the germline V gene are DFQATT and SNEGSKA (reference sequence). The length of the CDR3 is 14 residues. Trimming removed 3 bases from V and 1 base from J; junction bases left unmatched: 5. CDR3 residues: CSASLQGVSYEQYF. As DNA, the CDR3 is TGCAGTGCTAGCCTACAGGGGGTATCCTACGAGCAGTACTTC.

The V and J genes are TRBV27 and TRBJ2-7; 10 bases are a match to TRBD1. J was trimmed by 3 bases and V by 3 bases; bases with no gene match: 8. Germline V gene sequence: CDR1 MNHEY, CDR2 SMNVEV (reference sequence). The CDR3 contains 16 residues. The CDR3 spells CASSLRQGAKNYEQYF. CDR3 nucleotide sequence: TGTGCCAGCAGTTTGCGACAGGGGGCGAAAAACTACGAGCAGTACTTC.

The chain uses TRBV4-2 and TRBJ1-6, with 8 nucleotides matching TRBD1. There are 17 residues in the CDR3. The V segment lost 4 bases and the J segment 9 bases; nucleotides outside the gene matches: 14. CDR1 is LGHNA, CDR2 YNFKEQ, per germline. The CDR3 nucleotides are TGTGCCAGCAGCCCGATCGGACAGGGACTTCTAGGTTCACCCCTCCACTTT. It specifies CASSPIGQGLLGSPLHF.

In its sample, this clonotype was seen a few times. The rearrangement joins TRBV28 to TRBJ1-2, with D perhaps TRBD1 (5 bases). The V end was cut by 5 bases, the J end by 7 bases, with 17 bases between. Germline assignment: CDR1 MDHEN and CDR2 SYDVKM. The CDR3 loop spans 14 amino acids. The chain's CDR3 is CASSPYLRGGGYTF. Written as DNA, the CDR3 is TGTGCCAGCAGTCCCTATTTAAGGGGAGGTGGCTACACCTTC.